The 22 T cell receptor beta chains below come from one sample, sequenced in a study of cytomegalovirus exposure and HLA in healthy donors. Some clones are missing from TCRdb's copy, which holds only in-frame ones; the method was immunoSEQ multiplex PCR. The sample lists roughly 150,000 clones, 88% occurring once. The sample comprised PBMCs. Receptors were obtained from a man between 18 and 35 years old in good health and CMV-seronegative.

The V call is TRBV7-2, the J call TRBJ2-4; tentative D call: TRBD2 (6 bases). Germline values: CDR1 SGHTA, CDR2 FQGNSA. This CDR3 has 15 residues. V lost 1 base and J lost 6, with 13 bases in between. CDR3 sequence reads: CASSLEGGARNIQYF. The CDR3 DNA follows: TGTGCCAGCAGCTTAGAAGGCGGGGCAAGAAACATTCAGTACTTC.

The chain uses TRBV11-1 and TRBJ1-2; perhaps TRBD1 as D (5 bases). Looked up from germline, CDR1 is SGHAT and CDR2 is FQDESV (reference sequence). This CDR3 spans 15 amino acids. Trimming pared 4 bases from V and 0 bases from J, leaving 12 bases between. CDR3: CASSSRDAPNYGYTF. The DNA of the CDR3 is TGTGCCAGCAGCTCGCGGGACGCTCCTAACTATGGCTACACCTTC.

The table lists this clone with a count of one. The chain uses TRBV27 and TRBJ2-2; 13 bases agree with TRBD2. The CDR3 extends over 16 amino acids. V was pared by 4 bases and J by 5 bases, with 4 bases of the junction left unmatched. CDR1 is MNHEY and CDR2 is SMNVEV in the germline V gene (reference sequence). The CDR3 here is CASSWTSGGLTGELFF. The CDR3 bases are TGTGCCAGCAGTTGGACTAGCGGGGGTTTAACCGGGGAGCTGTTTTTT.

The chain employs TRBV5-1 and TRBJ2-7; 9 nucleotides match TRBD1. V gave up 1 base and J gave up 3 bases; unmatched junction bases: 8. CDR3 length: 16 amino acids. Germline-derived CDR1 and CDR2 are SGHRS and YFSETQ. For the CDR3, the DNA is TGCGCCAGCAGCTTGAGGCGACAGGGGGGAGTCTACGAGCAGTACGTC. It yields the protein CASSLRRQGGVYEQYV.

The genes are TRBV5-1 and TRBJ2-7; 7 nucleotides align to TRBD1. Trimming cost V 0 bases and J 7 bases; bases outside gene matches: 10. This CDR3 has 15 amino acids. CDR1 is SGHRS, CDR2 YFSETQ, per germline. The chain's CDR3 is CASSLDGRGFGEQYV. Here the CDR3 DNA reads TGCGCCAGCAGCTTGGACGGCAGGGGGTTTGGGGAGCAGTACGTC.

CDR3 loop: CASSYSMGPLKEKLFF. The CDR3, as DNA: TGTGCCAGCAGTTACTCGATGGGGCCCTTGAAAGAAAAACTGTTTTTT. The chain carries TRBV6-5 and TRBJ1-4, with D maybe TRBD1 (5 bases). The CDR3 contains 16 residues. CDR1 and CDR2 from the germline V gene are MNHEY and SVGAGI. Deletions cut 0 bases from V and 8 bases from J, with 16 bases between.

DNA for the CDR3: TGCAGCGTTGAAGATTGGGACTGGAAAGAGACCCAGTACTTC. Amino acids: CSVEDWDWKETQYF. The rearrangement joins TRBV29-1 to TRBJ2-5; tentatively, D is TRBD2 (6 bases). The V gene's germline CDR1 is SQVTM and CDR2 ANQGSEA. The CDR3 loop spans 14 amino acids. Trimming pared 0 bases from V and 3 bases from J, leaving 11 bases between.

The rearrangement joins TRBV4-1 to TRBJ1-2; 8 positions agree with TRBD1. The CDR3 covers 15 residues. Unmatched junction bases numbered 4, after V lost 0 bases and J lost 4 bases. The V gene's germline CDR1 is MGHRA and CDR2 YSYEKL. CDR3 nucleotide sequence: TGCGCCAGCAGCCAAGAGTGGGACAGGAGCTATGGCTACACCTTC. It yields the protein CASSQEWDRSYGYTF.

The chain employs TRBV2 and TRBJ2-2; TRBD2 aligns across 7 bases. The CDR3 consists of 16 residues. Germline values: CDR1 SNHLY, CDR2 FYNNEI. J was trimmed by 1 base and V by 2 bases; bases with no gene match: 4. The CDR3 region is CASSERLAENTGELFF. The CDR3 region has the DNA TGTGCCAGCAGTGAAAGACTAGCCGAGAACACCGGGGAGCTGTTTTTT. The full variable domain, rest sourced from reference TRBV2 and TRBJ2-2, is EPEVTQTPSHQVTQMGQEVILRCVPISNHLYFYWYRQILGQKVEFLVSFYNNEISEKSEIFDDQFSVERPDGSNFTLKIRSTKLEDSAMYFCASSERLAENTGELFFGEGSRLTVL.

The V and J genes are TRBV5-8 and TRBJ1-6, with 10 bases fitting TRBD1. With V trimmed by 0 bases and J by 9 bases, 3 bases remained unmatched. CDR3 length: 15 amino acids. CDR1 is SGHTS, CDR2 YDEGEE, per germline. The CDR3 loop is CASSLGDRGGSPLHF. The CDR3 DNA reads as TGTGCCAGCAGCTTGGGGGACAGGGGTGGTTCACCCCTCCACTTT.

This sequence joins TRBV6-4 and TRBJ2-1; the match to TRBD1 covers 12 bases. This CDR3 spans 14 amino acids. V shed 4 bases and J 7 bases; nucleotides not matched to a gene: 2. The germline gives CDR1 MRHNA, CDR2 SNTAGT. DNA for the CDR3: TGTGCCAGCAGTGGGGACAGGGGGCATAATGAGCAGTTCTTC. Translating it yields CASSGDRGHNEQFF.

The chain carries TRBV6-5 and TRBJ1-6, with D possibly being TRBD1 (5 bases). The V and J ends lost 5 bases and 9 bases respectively, with 14 bases between them. Germline V gene lookup returns CDR1 MNHEY and CDR2 SVGAGI. The CDR3 totals 14 residues. CDR3 region: CASSGRVIGSPLHF. The CDR3 nucleotides read TGTGCCAGCAGTGGCAGGGTTATCGGTTCACCCCTCCACTTT.

This clone was found once. CDR3 in amino acids: CASSFLGQGAGTGELFF. The CDR3 region has the DNA TGTGCCAGCAGTTTCCTGGGACAGGGGGCGGGCACCGGGGAGCTGTTTTTT. The genes are TRBV27 and TRBJ2-2; 12 bases fit TRBD1. Trimming took 3 bases from V and 4 from J; bases not matched to a gene: 6. This CDR3 has 17 residues. Germline CDR1 is MNHEY and CDR2 is SMNVEV (reference sequence).

The chain combines TRBV18 with TRBJ1-4; TRBD1 matches at 7 bases. Germline values: CDR1 KGHSH, CDR2 LQKENI. Trimming removed 4 bases from V and 8 bases from J; junction bases left unmatched: 10. CDR3 length equals 15 residues. In DNA, the CDR3 is TGTGCCAGCTCACTTACTAGACAGGGAGAAGAAAAACTGTTTTTT. As protein: CASSLTRQGEEKLFF. Together with reference TRBV18 and TRBJ1-4, the CDR3 gives the full variable domain: NAGVMQNPRHLVRRRGQEARLRCSPMKGHSHVYWYRQLPEEGLKFMVYLQKENIIDESGMPKERFSAEFPKEGPSILRIQQVVRGDSAAYFCASSLTRQGEEKLFFGSGTQLSVL.

CDR3 sequence reads: CASSSTGATTDTQYF. The CDR3 DNA is TGTGCCAGCAGCTCCACAGGGGCCACCACAGATACGCAGTATTTT. The chain carries TRBV7-9 and TRBJ2-3; 7 nucleotides line up with TRBD1. The J segment lost 2 bases and the V segment lost 4 bases, leaving 6 bases of the junction unmatched. There are 15 residues in the CDR3. The V gene's germline CDR1 is SEHNR and CDR2 FQNEAQ (reference sequence).

The V gene is TRBV4-1, the J gene TRBJ1-3, with TRBD1 as a possible D gene (6 bases). Germline lookup yields CDR1 MGHRA and CDR2 YSYEKL. The CDR3 totals 18 residues. Trimming pared 4 bases from V and 4 bases from J, leaving 23 bases between. The CDR3 protein is CASSPYSGQTVGGNTIYF. CDR3 in DNA: TGCGCCAGCAGCCCCTATTCTGGACAGACGGTGGGAGGAAACACCATATATTTT.

The V call is TRBV5-6, the J call TRBJ2-7, with 9 bases matching TRBD1. With 4 bases clipped from V and 5 bases from J, the junction kept 7 bases outside the gene matches. Germline V gives CDR1 SGHDT, CDR2 YYEEEE. This CDR3 is built from 14 residues. CDR3 sequence (DNA): TGTGCCAGCAGCGGCGGACAGGGGTTCCACGAGCAGTACTTC. Protein sequence: CASSGGQGFHEQYF. Based on the CDR3 plus reference TRBV5-6 and TRBJ2-7, the full variable domain is DAGVTQSPTHLIKTRGQQVTLRCSPKSGHDTVSWYQQALGQGPQFIFQYYEEEERQRGNFPDRFSGHQFPNYSSELNVNALLLGDSALYLCASSGGQGFHEQYFGPGTRLTVT.

This clone was seen a handful of times. The chain has TRBV5-8 and TRBJ2-7, with D perhaps matching TRBD1 (5 bases). The CDR3 is made up of 12 amino acids. V was shortened by 4 bases and J by 4 bases, with 9 bases between the two germline ends. Germline CDR1 SGHTS, CDR2 YDEGEE. The CDR3 region has the DNA TGTGCCAGCAGCCAAAGACAGTACGAGCAGTACGTC. Translated: CASSQRQYEQYV.

The chain recombines TRBV29-1 with TRBJ2-3, with D perhaps matching TRBD1 (5 bases). There are 13 residues in the CDR3. Germline V gene data show CDR1 as SQVTM and CDR2 as ANQGSEA. Trimming took 7 bases from V and 0 from J, leaving 11 bases between them. CDR3 residues: CSATGHSTDTQYF. Here the CDR3 DNA reads TGCAGCGCTACCGGACACAGCACAGATACGCAGTATTTT.

This clone was seen just once. V gene TRBV5-6 combines with J gene TRBJ1-1; D possibly corresponds to TRBD1 (6 bases). The CDR3 sequence is 16 residues long. CDR1 and CDR2 from the germline V gene are SGHDT and YYEEEE. Trimming took off 1 base at V and 7 bases at J, with 20 bases between the two ends. The CDR3 is CASSLMAGVKIGEAFF. In DNA, the CDR3 is TGTGCCAGCAGCTTGATGGCAGGGGTTAAGATTGGTGAAGCTTTCTTT.

This sequence joins TRBV4-1 and TRBJ1-1; D not certain. Germline CDR1 and CDR2: MGHRA and YSYEKL. Between the trimmed V and J ends, which lost 0 bases and 1 base, there was a span of 9 bases. The CDR3 spans 15 residues. CDR3 bases: TGCGCCAGCAGCCAAGAATACAGCTCGAACACTGAAGCTTTCTTT. Protein sequence: CASSQEYSSNTEAFF.

The chain recombines TRBV7-8 with TRBJ2-5; 10 nucleotides align to TRBD1. The CDR3 extends over 12 amino acids. V was pared by 1 base and J by 13 bases, with 3 bases of the junction left unmatched. Per germline, CDR1 SGHVS and CDR2 FQNEAQ. The CDR3 nucleotides read TGTGCCAGCAGCTTAGAAAGACAGGGGGCGTACTTC. Translated: CASSLERQGAYF.